The clone carrying this TCR beta chain came up once. The target antigen is unknown. This sample was taken from a study of graft-versus-host responses after intestinal transplantation. Study-wide results and limits: Investigators detected GvH clones in recipient marrow, with some emerging earlier in ileum or blood.

Libraries were prepared by immunoSEQ multiplex PCR; TCRdb keeps only in-frame clonotypes and omits some of them. The sample carries approximately 7,100 clones, approximately 91% recorded once. The CDR3 is made up of 14 amino acids. Germline trimming cut 3 bases from V and 4 bases from J; bases unmatched to any gene: 6. Germline CDR1 and CDR2: SQVTM and ANQGSEA. This material consisted of PBMCs, taken around 90 days after transplant. The sequence derives from a human patient who received an intestinal transplant, so some T cells may come from the graft donor. This chain links TRBV29-1 with TRBJ2-3; TRBD2 agrees at 8 bases. The CDR3 sequence is CSVESGGPPDTQYF. The CDR3 DNA reads TGCAGCGTTGAGTCGGGGGGGCCTCCAGATACGCAGTATTTT.